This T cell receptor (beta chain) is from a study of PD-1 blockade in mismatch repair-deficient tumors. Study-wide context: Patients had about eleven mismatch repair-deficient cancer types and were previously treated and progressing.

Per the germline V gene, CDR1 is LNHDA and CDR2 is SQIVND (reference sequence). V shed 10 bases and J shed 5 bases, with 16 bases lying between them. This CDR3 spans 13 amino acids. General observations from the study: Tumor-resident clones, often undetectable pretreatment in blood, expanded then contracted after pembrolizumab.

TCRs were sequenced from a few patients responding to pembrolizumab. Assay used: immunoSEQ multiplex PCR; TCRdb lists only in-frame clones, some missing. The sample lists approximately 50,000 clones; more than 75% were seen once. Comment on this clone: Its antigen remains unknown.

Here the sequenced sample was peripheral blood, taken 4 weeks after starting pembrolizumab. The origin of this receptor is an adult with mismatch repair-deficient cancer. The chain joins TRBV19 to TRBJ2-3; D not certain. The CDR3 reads CATAPPSRDTQYF. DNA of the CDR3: TGTGCCACCGCCCCCCCTAGTAGAGATACGCAGTATTTT.